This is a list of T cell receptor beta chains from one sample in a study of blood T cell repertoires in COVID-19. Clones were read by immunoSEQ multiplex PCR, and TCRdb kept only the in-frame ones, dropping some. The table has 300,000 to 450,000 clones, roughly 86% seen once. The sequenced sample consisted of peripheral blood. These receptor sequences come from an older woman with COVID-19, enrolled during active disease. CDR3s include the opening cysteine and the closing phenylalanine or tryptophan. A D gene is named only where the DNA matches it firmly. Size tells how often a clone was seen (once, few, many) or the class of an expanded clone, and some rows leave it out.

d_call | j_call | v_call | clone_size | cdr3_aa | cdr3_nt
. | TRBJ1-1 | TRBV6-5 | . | CASSSPGGNTEAFF | TGTGCCAGCAGTTCCCCCGGGGGGAACACTGAAGCTTTCTTT
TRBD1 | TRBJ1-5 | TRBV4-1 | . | CASSRNRGNQPQHF | TGCGCCAGCAGCCGCAACAGGGGAAATCAGCCCCAGCATTTT
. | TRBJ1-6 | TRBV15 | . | CATSREPASGSPLHF | TGTGCCACCAGCAGAGAGCCTGCCTCGGGTTCACCCCTCCACTTT
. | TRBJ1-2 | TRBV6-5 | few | CASSYSGGAIGYTF | TGTGCCAGCAGTTACTCTGGGGGGGCGATTGGCTACACCTTC
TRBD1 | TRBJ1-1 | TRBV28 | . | CASSLQGQGNTEAFF | TGTGCCAGCAGTTTACAGGGACAGGGGAACACTGAAGCTTTCTTT
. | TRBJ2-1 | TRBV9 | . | CASSLRAPPRDEQFF | TGTGCCAGCAGCCTACGGGCCCCGCCGAGGGATGAGCAGTTCTTC
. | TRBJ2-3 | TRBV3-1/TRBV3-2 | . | CASSSQGGSTDTQYF | TGTGCCAGCAGCTCCCAGGGCGGAAGCACAGATACGCAGTATTTT
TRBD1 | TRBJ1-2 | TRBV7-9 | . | CASSLASGQAYGYTF | TGTGCCAGCAGCTTAGCCTCCGGACAGGCCTATGGCTACACCTTC
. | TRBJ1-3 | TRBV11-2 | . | CASSLGHSGNTIYF | TGTGCCAGCAGCCTGGGCCACTCTGGAAACACCATATATTTT
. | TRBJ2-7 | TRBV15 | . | CATSRDRGGRAGKDEQYF | TGTGCCACCAGCAGAGATCGAGGGGGACGGGCCGGGAAGGACGAGCAGTACTTC